This T cell receptor beta chain was documented in a study of blood T cells in healthy people across ages. Overall study findings and caveats: Researchers deemed the diversity estimates from one million T cells underestimates. Strongly correlated with naive T cell percentage was TCR beta diversity. More naive CD4+ cells and higher diversity were found in long-lived than in aged donors.

Worth noting for this clonotype: Its antigen is still unknown. A much larger clone differs from this one at a single base, so this may be a read error.

Germline V gene data show CDR1 as GTSNPN and CDR2 as SVGIG (reference sequence). V lost 8 bases, J lost 5 bases, and 12 bases lay in between. The CDR3 covers 12 residues. Through a sample-barcoded 5' primer and a J-beta primer mix, a second PCR was run for roughly 6 to 12 cycles. TCRdb used MiXCR to reprocess the 5' RACE reads, holding one entry per CDR3 protein. The sample comprises about 590,000 distinct CDR3 sequences, about 30% of which are singletons, and approximately 15% rests with the top ten. Healthy Caucasian individuals from Russia aged about 6 to 100 were enrolled as donors. What was sequenced was blood. V is TRBV30 and J is TRBJ1-4, with D hard to call. The TCR comes from a woman of 80 years or more in good health. The CDR3 sequence is CAAQLLNEKLFF. In DNA, the CDR3 is TGTGCCGCACAGCTCCTGAATGAAAAACTGTTTTTT. Full variable domain (missing parts from reference TRBV30 and TRBJ1-4): SQTIHQWPATLVQPVGSPLSLECTVEGTSNPNLYWYRQAAGRGLQLLFYSVGIGQISSEVPQNLSASRPQDRQFILSSKKLLLSDSGFYLCAAQLLNEKLFFGSGTQLSVL.